The source of this TCR beta chain is a study of radiotherapy plus CTLA-4 blockade in lung cancer. Whole-study findings and limits: Response was reportedly best predicted by early blood T cell clone dynamics, with interferon-beta.

Worth noting for this clone: What it binds is not known.

Method: immunoSEQ multiplex PCR; TCRdb's copy keeps in-frame clones and lacks some. Of under 55,000 clones detected, approximately 78% appear once; the ten largest clones hold about 3.3%. This CDR3 has 15 residues. From germline, CDR1 is SGHRS and CDR2 YFSETQ. The J segment lost 6 bases and the V segment lost 4 bases, leaving 8 bases of the junction unmatched. The input for sequencing was peripheral blood, taken from a patient treated with radiotherapy plus ipilimumab. This rearrangement joins TRBV5-1 to TRBJ2-4, with 9 bases identical to TRBD1. The clonotype was recovered from a human donor with non-small cell lung cancer who had stable disease on radiotherapy plus ipilimumab. CDR3 coding DNA: TGCGCCAGCAGCCTACCGGGACAGGGTACAAACATTCAGTACTTC. It encodes CASSLPGQGTNIQYF.